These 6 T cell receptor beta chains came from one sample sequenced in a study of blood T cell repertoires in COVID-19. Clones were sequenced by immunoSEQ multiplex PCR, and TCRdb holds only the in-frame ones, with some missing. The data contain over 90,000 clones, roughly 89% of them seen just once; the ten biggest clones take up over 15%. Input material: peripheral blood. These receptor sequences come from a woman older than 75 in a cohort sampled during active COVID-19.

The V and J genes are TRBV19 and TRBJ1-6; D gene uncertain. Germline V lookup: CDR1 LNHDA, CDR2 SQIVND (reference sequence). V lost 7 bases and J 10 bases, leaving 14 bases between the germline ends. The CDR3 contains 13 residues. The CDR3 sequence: CASKRAEASPLHF. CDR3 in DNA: TGTGCCAGTAAGAGGGCAGAGGCATCACCCCTCCACTTT. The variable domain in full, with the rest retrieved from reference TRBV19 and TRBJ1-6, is DGGITQSPKYLFRKEGQNVTLSCEQNLNHDAMYWYRQDPGQGLRLIYYSQIVNDFQKGDIAEGYSVSREKKESFPLTVTSAQKNPTAFYLCASKRAEASPLHFGNGTRLTVT.

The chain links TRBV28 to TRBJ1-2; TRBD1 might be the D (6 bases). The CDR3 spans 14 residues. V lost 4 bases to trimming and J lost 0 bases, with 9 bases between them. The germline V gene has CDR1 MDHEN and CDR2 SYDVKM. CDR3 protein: CASSSGQSNYGYTF. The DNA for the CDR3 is TGTGCCAGCAGTTCCGGACAGTCTAACTATGGCTACACCTTC.

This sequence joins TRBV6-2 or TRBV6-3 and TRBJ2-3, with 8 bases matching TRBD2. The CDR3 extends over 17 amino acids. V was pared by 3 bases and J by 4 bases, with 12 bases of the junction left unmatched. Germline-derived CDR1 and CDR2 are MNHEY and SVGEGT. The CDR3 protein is CASSYTGIAGSPDTQYF. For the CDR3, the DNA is TGTGCCAGCAGTTATACTGGGATAGCGGGGTCGCCAGATACGCAGTATTTT.

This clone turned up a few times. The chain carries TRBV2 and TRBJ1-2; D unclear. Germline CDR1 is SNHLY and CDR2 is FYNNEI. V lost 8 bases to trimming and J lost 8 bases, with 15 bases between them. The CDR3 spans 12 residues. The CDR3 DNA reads TGTGCCAGCCTCCGGGAGGCCTTCGGCTACACCTTC. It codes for CASLREAFGYTF.

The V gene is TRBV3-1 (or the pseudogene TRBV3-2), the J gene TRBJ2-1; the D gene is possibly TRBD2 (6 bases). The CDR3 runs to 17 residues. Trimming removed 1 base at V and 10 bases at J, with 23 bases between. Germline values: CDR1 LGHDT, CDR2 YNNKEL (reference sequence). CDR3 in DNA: TGTGCCAGCAGCCAAGGCCTTCTAGCGCCCCGTCGACGGGAGCAGTTCTTC. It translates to CASSQGLLAPRRREQFF.

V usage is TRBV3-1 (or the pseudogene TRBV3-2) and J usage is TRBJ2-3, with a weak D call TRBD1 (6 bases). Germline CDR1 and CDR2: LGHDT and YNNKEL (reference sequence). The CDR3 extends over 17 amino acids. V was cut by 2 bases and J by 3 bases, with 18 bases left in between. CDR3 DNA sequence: TGTGCCAGCAGCCAATGTTGGGGGCTAGGGGGTACAGATACGCAGTATTTT. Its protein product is CASSQCWGLGGTDTQYF.